This T cell receptor beta chain was found in a study of blood T cell repertoires in COVID-19. Looking at the study overall: Sites in the United States, Italy and Spain provided acute and convalescent COVID-19 samples. PBMCs, B-cell-depleted T cells, or T cells provided the cDNA or gDNA that made up the material.

Libraries were prepared by immunoSEQ multiplex PCR; TCRdb keeps only in-frame clonotypes and omits some of them. The sample lists tens of thousands of clones, around 85% occurring once. Trimming took off 2 bases at V and 4 bases at J, with 15 bases between the two ends. CDR3 length: 16 amino acids. CDR1 SGHTS and CDR2 YDEGEE come from the germline V gene. The sequenced sample consisted of peripheral blood. The rearrangement uses TRBV5-8 and TRBJ2-2, with D perhaps matching TRBD2 (6 bases). The origin of this receptor is an elderly woman with active or convalescent COVID-19. The CDR3 protein is CASSLGGTLITGELFF. The CDR3 DNA sequence: TGTGCCAGCAGCTTAGGAGGGACCCTTATCACCGGGGAGCTGTTTTTT.